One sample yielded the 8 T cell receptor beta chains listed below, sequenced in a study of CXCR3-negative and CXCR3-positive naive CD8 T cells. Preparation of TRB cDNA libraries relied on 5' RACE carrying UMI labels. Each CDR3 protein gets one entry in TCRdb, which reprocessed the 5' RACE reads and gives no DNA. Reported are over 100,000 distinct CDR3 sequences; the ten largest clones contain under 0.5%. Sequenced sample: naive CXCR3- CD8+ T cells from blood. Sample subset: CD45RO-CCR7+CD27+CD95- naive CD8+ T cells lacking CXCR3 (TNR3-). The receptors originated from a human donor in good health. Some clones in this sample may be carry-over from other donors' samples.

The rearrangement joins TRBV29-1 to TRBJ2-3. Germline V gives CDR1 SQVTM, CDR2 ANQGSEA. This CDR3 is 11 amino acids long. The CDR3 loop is CSVYEADTQYF.

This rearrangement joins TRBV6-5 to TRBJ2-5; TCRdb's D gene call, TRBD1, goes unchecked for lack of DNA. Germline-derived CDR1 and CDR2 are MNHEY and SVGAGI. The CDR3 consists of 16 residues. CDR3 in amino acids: CASTLPDRGGGETQYF.

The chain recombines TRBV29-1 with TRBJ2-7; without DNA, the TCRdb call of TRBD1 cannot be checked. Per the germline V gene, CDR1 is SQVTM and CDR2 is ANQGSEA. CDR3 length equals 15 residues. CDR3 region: CSVEGVRDREDEQYF.

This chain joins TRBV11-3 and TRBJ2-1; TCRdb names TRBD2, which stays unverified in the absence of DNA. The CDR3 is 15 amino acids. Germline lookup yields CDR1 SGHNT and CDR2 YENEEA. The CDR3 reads CASSSTSGVFNEQFF.

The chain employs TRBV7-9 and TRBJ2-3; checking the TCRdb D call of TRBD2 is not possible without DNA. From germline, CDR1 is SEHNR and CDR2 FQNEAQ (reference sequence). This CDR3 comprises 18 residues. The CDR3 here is CASSLGPGLAGRPDPQYF.

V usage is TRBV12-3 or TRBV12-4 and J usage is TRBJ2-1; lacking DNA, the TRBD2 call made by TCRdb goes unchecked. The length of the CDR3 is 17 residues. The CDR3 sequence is CASSYSFGTGPYNEQFF.

CDR3 sequence reads: CASSLGSTDTQYF. The J gene is TRBJ2-3, the V gene TRBV12-3 or TRBV12-4. The CDR3 is made up of 13 amino acids.

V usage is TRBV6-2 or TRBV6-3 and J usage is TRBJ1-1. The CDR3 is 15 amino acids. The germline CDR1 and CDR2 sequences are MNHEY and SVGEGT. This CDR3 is CASRAFGNMNTEAFF.